This entry lists 8 T cell receptor beta chains sequenced from one sample in a study of T cells in Graves' hyperthyroidism and ophthalmopathy. It was RNA transcripts that yielded the amplified TCR beta CDR3 regions. The HTBI primer set served for first-round RT-PCR of the TCR CDR3. TCRdb recomputed calls from the multiplex PCR reads with MiXCR, one row per CDR3 protein. The sample has 300,000 to 450,000 distinct CDR3 sequences; about 14% are singletons. The sequencing input was blood. The source of these receptors is a woman younger than 45 with Graves' ophthalmopathy.

This clonotype was observed at least ten times. This rearrangement joins TRBV28 to TRBJ1-5, with D possibly matching TRBD1 (5 bases). V lost 9 bases and J 2 bases, leaving 8 bases between the germline ends. CDR3 length: 12 amino acids. Germline V gene sequence: CDR1 MDHEN, CDR2 SYDVKM. CDR3 sequence reads: CASWGGNQPQHF. The DNA of the CDR3 is TGTGCCAGTTGGGGGGGCAATCAGCCCCAGCATTTT.

This clonotype appeared many times. The genes are TRBV19 and TRBJ1-5, with D possibly being TRBD1 (6 bases). V gave up 5 bases and J gave up 4 bases, with 15 bases separating them. CDR1 and CDR2 from the germline V gene are LNHDA and SQIVND (reference sequence). CDR3 length: 15 residues. CDR3 sequence reads: CASSLKWGRNQPQHF. DNA for the CDR3: TGTGCCAGTAGTCTGAAATGGGGGCGGAATCAGCCCCAGCATTTT.

The CDR3 spells CASSERTGGFKWNGYTF. The CDR3, as DNA: TGTGCCAGCAGTGAACGGACAGGGGGCTTCAAGTGGAATGGCTACACCTTC. The V gene is TRBV6-4, the J gene TRBJ1-2; 11 nucleotides align to TRBD1. This CDR3 has 17 residues. V was pared by 3 bases and J by 6 bases, with 12 bases of the junction left unmatched. The germline V gene has CDR1 MRHNA and CDR2 SNTAGT.

In the case of this clonotype: An end of the junction differs from the germline gene, which may be a read error. The chain combines TRBV11-2 with TRBJ1-4; D gene unclear. Germline V gives CDR1 SGHAT, CDR2 FQNNGV. CDR3 length: 15 amino acids. CDR3 loop: CASSLPAESNEKPFF. The CDR3 DNA is TGTGCCAGCAGCTTACCAGCCGAATCTAATGAAAAACCGTTTTTT.

This clonotype has at least ten counts. The genes are TRBV7-2 and TRBJ2-7; TRBD2 might be the D (6 bases). V lost 3 bases and J 0 bases, leaving 9 bases between the germline ends. The CDR3 totals 14 residues. From germline, CDR1 is SGHTA and CDR2 FQGNSA. DNA of the CDR3: TGTGCCAGCAGCTTCGGGCGGGGCTCCTACGAGCAGTACTTC. Its translation is CASSFGRGSYEQYF.

This clonotype appeared a few times. The chain uses TRBV20-1 and TRBJ1-4; D gene unclear. With 5 bases removed from V and 6 bases from J, the gap between germline ends came to 13 bases. Germline CDR1 DFQATT, CDR2 SNEGSKA (reference sequence). CDR3 length equals 13 residues. The CDR3 here is CSAPGRLHEKLFF. CDR3 sequence (DNA): TGCAGTGCTCCCGGCAGGCTACATGAAAAACTGTTTTTT.

This clonotype was recorded at least ten times. The V and J genes are TRBV11-2 and TRBJ1-2; D is perhaps TRBD1 (5 bases). CDR3 size: 15 residues. Between the trimmed V and J ends, which lost 7 bases and 3 bases, there was a span of 18 bases. CDR1 SGHAT and CDR2 FQNNGV come from the germline V gene. CDR3 in DNA: TGTGCCAGCATCCTTAGTCCGGGGGGGGACTATGGCTACACCTTC. Amino acids: CASILSPGGDYGYTF.

This clonotype appeared a few times. The rearrangement links TRBV27 to TRBJ1-3; 7 positions agree with TRBD1. This CDR3 has 16 residues. Trimming removed 2 bases from V and 0 bases from J; junction bases left unmatched: 4. Germline values: CDR1 MNHEY, CDR2 SMNVEV (reference sequence). The CDR3 region has the DNA TGTGCCAGCAGTTTAGGCTCAGGGGGCTCTGGAAACACCATATATTTT. It encodes CASSLGSGGSGNTIYF.